This T cell receptor beta chain was recorded in a study of blood T cell repertoires in COVID-19. Background on the study: Sources were T cells, B-cell-depleted T cells, or PBMCs; the material itself was cDNA or gDNA.

Measured with immunoSEQ multiplex PCR; TCRdb has only the in-frame clones, and not every one. The sample contains 210,000 or so clones, more than 75% of which appear only once. The sequence was obtained from a man aged 25-45 years with acute COVID-19. Specimen: PBMCs or T cells enriched from blood (not recorded which).

The CDR3 DNA reads as TGCAGCGTTGCCCGACAGGGAGCTAACTATGGCTACACCTTC. This sequence encodes CSVARQGANYGYTF. The V gene is TRBV29-1, the J gene TRBJ1-2, with TRBD1 identical over 7 bases. J gave up 0 bases and V 4 bases, and 5 bases lay outside the gene matches. CDR3 length: 14 amino acids. Germline V CDR1 and CDR2: SQVTM, ANQGSEA.